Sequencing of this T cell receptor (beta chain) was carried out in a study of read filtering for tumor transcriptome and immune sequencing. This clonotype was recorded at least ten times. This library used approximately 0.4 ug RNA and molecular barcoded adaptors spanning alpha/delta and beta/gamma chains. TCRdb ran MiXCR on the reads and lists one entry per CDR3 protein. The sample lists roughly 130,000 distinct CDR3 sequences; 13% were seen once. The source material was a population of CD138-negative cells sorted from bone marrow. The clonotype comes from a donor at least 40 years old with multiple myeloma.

CDR3 in amino acids: CASSTPREQFF. The CDR3 DNA reads as TGTGCCAGCAGTACACCCCGTGAGCAGTTCTTC. The chain employs TRBV28 and TRBJ2-1; D uncertain. The V gene's germline CDR1 is MDHEN and CDR2 SYDVKM. CDR3 length: 11 residues. V was clipped by 5 bases and J by 9 bases, with 8 bases between them. Full variable domain (outside the CDR3, taken from reference TRBV28 and TRBJ2-1): DVKVTQSSRYLVKRTGEKVFLECVQDMDHENMFWYRQDPGLGLRLIYFSYDVKMKEKGDIPEGYSVSREKKERFSLILESASTNQTSMYLCASSTPREQFFGPGTRLTVL.